This TCR beta chain was recovered during a study of identical twins. Study findings and constraints: Excess twin sharing in beta out-of-frame sequences was weaker.

This clonotype showed up just a few times. Its target is not known. The V end was cut by 5 bases, the J end by 2 bases, with 16 bases between. Germline CDR1 SNHLY, CDR2 FYNNEI. There are 16 residues in the CDR3. MiXCR, applied by TCRdb to the 5' RACE reads, yields one record per CDR3 protein. The repertoire consists of 430,000 or so distinct CDR3 sequences, with roughly 26% occurring once and the leading ten covering over 2.5%. These same records also appear under a second study, on T cells expressing NK-cell markers.

This TCR was recovered from a woman under 30 in good health. This chain joins TRBV2 and TRBJ1-3; possibly TRBD1 for D (5 bases). Source material: CD4+ T cells sorted from blood. In DNA, the CDR3 is TGTGCCAGCAGTCCAGGGAGGAGATCGGCTGGAAACACCATATATTTT. It yields the protein CASSPGRRSAGNTIYF.